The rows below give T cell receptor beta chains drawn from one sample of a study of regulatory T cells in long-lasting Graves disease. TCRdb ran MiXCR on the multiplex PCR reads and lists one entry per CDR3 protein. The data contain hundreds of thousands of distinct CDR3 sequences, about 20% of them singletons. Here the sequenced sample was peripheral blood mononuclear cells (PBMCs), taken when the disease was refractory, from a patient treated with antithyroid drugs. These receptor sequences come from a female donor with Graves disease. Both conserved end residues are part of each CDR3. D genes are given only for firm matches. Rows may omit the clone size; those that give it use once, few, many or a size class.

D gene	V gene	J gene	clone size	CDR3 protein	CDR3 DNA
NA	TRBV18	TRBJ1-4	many	CASSPTATNEKLFF	TGTGCCAGCAGCCCGACAGCAACTAATGAAAAACTGTTTTTT
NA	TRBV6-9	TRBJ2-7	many	CASSYVLQGYYEQYF	TGTGCCAGCAGTTACGTATTGCAGGGATATTACGAGCAGTACTTC
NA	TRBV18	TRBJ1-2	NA	CASSPQGWGYTF	TGTGCCAGCTCACCCCAAGGATGGGGCTACACCTTC
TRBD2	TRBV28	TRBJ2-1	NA	CASSVLAGGGNEQFF	TGTGCCAGCAGTGTTTTGGCGGGGGGAGGGAATGAGCAGTTCTTC
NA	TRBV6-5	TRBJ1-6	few	CASSYGRPSGNSPLHF	TGTGCCAGCAGTTACGGCAGGCCTTCGGGTAATTCACCCCTCCACTTT
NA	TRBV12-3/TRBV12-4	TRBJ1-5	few	CASTPRLTNQPQHF	TGTGCCAGCACCCCCAGACTGACCAATCAGCCCCAGCATTTT
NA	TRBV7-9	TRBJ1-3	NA	CASTPFRWVRASGNTIYF	TGTGCCAGCACCCCTTTTCGGTGGGTGAGGGCCTCTGGAAACACCATATATTTT
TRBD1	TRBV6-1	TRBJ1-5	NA	CASRQGVYSNQPQHF	TGTGCCAGCAGACAGGGGGTTTATAGCAATCAGCCCCAGCATTTT
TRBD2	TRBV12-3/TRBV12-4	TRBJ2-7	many	CASSLWTSREFQSF	TGTGCCAGCAGTTTATGGACTAGCCGGGAGTTTCAGAGCTTC
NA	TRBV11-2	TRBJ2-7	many	CASSLRRMSYEQYF	TGTGCCAGCAGCTTACGACGGATGTCCTACGAGCAGTACTTC
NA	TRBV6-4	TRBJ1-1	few	CASSNSPGTEAFF	TGTGCCAGCAGTAACTCCCCGGGCACTGAAGCTTTCTTT
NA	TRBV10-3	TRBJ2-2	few	CAISDGPAGELFF	TGTGCCATCAGTGACGGGCCGGCCGGGGAGCTGTTTTTT
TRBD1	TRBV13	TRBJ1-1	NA	CASSVTGAGTEAFF	TGTGCCAGCAGCGTGACAGGGGCGGGAACTGAAGCTTTCTTT
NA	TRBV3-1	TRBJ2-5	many	CASSHGRETQYF	TGTGCCAGCAGCCATGGCAGAGAGACCCAGTACTTC
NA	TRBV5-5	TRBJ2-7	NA	CASSRLMGAYEQYF	TGTGCCAGCAGCCGATTGATGGGGGCCTACGAGCAGTACTTC
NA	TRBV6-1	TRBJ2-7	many	CASNGEGWKYF	TGTGCCAGCAATGGAGAAGGTTGGAAGTACTTC
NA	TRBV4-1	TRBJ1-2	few	CASSHSLRGDEGYTF	TGCGCCAGCAGCCATTCCCTTCGGGGGGATGAAGGCTACACCTTC
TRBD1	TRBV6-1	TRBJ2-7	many	CASRPRTGLSEQYF	TGTGCCAGCAGGCCACGGACAGGGCTCAGCGAGCAGTACTTC
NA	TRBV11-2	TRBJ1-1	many	CASSSPFLAGINTEAFF	TGTGCCAGCAGCTCTCCTTTTCTTGCAGGAATTAACACTGAAGCTTTCTTT
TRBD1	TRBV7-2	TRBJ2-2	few	CASRDRGWTGELFF	TGTGCCAGCAGGGACAGGGGGTGGACCGGGGAGCTGTTTTTT
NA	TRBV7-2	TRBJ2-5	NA	CASSPPTGAATRPQYF	TGTGCTAGCAGCCCTCCCACCGGGGCGGCTACCAGACCCCAGTACTTC
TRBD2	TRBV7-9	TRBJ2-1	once	CASSFVAGAYNEQFF	TGTGCCAGCAGCTTCGTAGCGGGAGCCTACAATGAGCAGTTCTTC
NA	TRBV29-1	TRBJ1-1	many	CSVARRLNTEAFF	TGCAGCGTTGCGAGACGGTTGAACACTGAAGCTTTCTTT
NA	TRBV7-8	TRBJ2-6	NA	CASSLKAGANVLTF	TGTGCCAGCAGCCTCAAGGCTGGGGCCAACGTCCTGACTTTC
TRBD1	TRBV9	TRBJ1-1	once	CASSVAADRGRGTGAFF	TGTGCCAGCAGCGTAGCCGCGGACAGGGGGCGCGGGACTGGAGCTTTCTTT
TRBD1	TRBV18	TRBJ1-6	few	CASSPWQGENSPLHF	TGTGCCAGCTCACCTTGGCAGGGGGAAAATTCACCCCTCCACTTT
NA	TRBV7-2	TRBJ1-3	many	CASNARGPGNTIYF	TGTGCCAGCAATGCCCGGGGGCCTGGAAACACCATATATTTT